A selection of T cell receptor beta chains follows, all from one sample in a study of blood T cells in healthy people across ages. TCRdb re-derived calls from the 5' RACE reads in MiXCR, one entry per CDR3 protein. This sample carries roughly 800,000 distinct CDR3 sequences, over 45% of them seen once, and the ten largest clones take around 20%. Sequencing was done on a sample of blood. The receptors were sampled from a man aged 25-45 years in good health. Both conserved end residues are part of each CDR3. The D gene is left open where the match is weak. Clone size appears in some rows only: once, few, many, or a class for an expanded clone.

cdr3_aa: CASSMGREKLFF; cdr3_nt: TGTGCCAGCAGCATGGGGAGAGAAAAACTGTTTTTT; d_call: -; clone_size: once; v_call: TRBV7-8; j_call: TRBJ1-4
cdr3_aa: CASSLIGGGWNEQFF; cdr3_nt: TGTGCCAGCAGTTTGATCGGGGGGGGTTGGAATGAGCAGTTCTTC; d_call: TRBD2; clone_size: once; v_call: TRBV27; j_call: TRBJ2-1
cdr3_aa: CSAQTSYPPLAGGHTDTQYF; cdr3_nt: TGCAGTGCTCAAACCTCCTACCCCCCACTAGCGGGAGGCCACACAGATACGCAGTATTTT; d_call: TRBD2; clone_size: few; v_call: TRBV20-1; j_call: TRBJ2-3
cdr3_aa: CASSYSEFGYEQYF; cdr3_nt: TGTGCCAGCAGTTACTCAGAGTTCGGATACGAGCAGTACTTC; d_call: -; clone_size: -; v_call: TRBV6-5; j_call: TRBJ2-7
cdr3_aa: CASTSSTVGPSYGYTF; cdr3_nt: TGTGCCAGCACATCATCCACGGTAGGACCGAGCTATGGCTACACCTTC; d_call: -; clone_size: -; v_call: TRBV7-6; j_call: TRBJ1-2
cdr3_aa: CASSEAGATTIYSYTF; cdr3_nt: TGTGCCAGCAGTGAGGCAGGGGCTACGACTATCTATAGCTACACCTTC; d_call: -; clone_size: -; v_call: TRBV25-1; j_call: TRBJ1-2
cdr3_aa: CSAWSGTGGDYEQYF; cdr3_nt: TGCAGTGCCTGGTCCGGGACAGGGGGCGATTACGAGCAGTACTTC; d_call: TRBD1; clone_size: few; v_call: TRBV20-1; j_call: TRBJ2-7
cdr3_aa: CASTTPGFTDTQYF; cdr3_nt: TGTGCCAGCACCACCCCAGGATTTACAGATACGCAGTATTTT; d_call: -; clone_size: -; v_call: TRBV6-2/TRBV6-3; j_call: TRBJ2-3
cdr3_aa: CAISESNGRARIFGEQFF; cdr3_nt: TGTGCCATCAGTGAGTCTAACGGGAGGGCCCGTATATTCGGTGAGCAGTTCTTC; d_call: TRBD2; clone_size: -; v_call: TRBV10-3; j_call: TRBJ2-1
cdr3_aa: CSARVKGGFGTQYF; cdr3_nt: TGCAGTGCTAGAGTAAAGGGGGGTTTCGGGACCCAGTACTTC; d_call: -; clone_size: -; v_call: TRBV20-1; j_call: TRBJ2-5
cdr3_aa: CSVTASGGTGANVLTF; cdr3_nt: TGCAGCGTTACGGCGTCAGGGGGCACTGGGGCCAACGTCCTGACTTTC; d_call: TRBD1; clone_size: few; v_call: TRBV29-1; j_call: TRBJ2-6
cdr3_aa: CASSFTPGEVVSPLHF; cdr3_nt: TGTGCCAGCAGCTTCACCCCAGGGGAGGTCGTTTCACCCCTCCACTTT; d_call: -; clone_size: -; v_call: TRBV7-9; j_call: TRBJ1-6
cdr3_aa: CASSRSGGRGETQYF; cdr3_nt: TGTGCCAGCAGTCGTAGCGGGGGGCGCGGGGAGACCCAGTACTTC; d_call: TRBD2; clone_size: -; v_call: TRBV12-3/TRBV12-4; j_call: TRBJ2-5
cdr3_aa: CAIRSGVETQYF; cdr3_nt: TGTGCCATCAGATCAGGGGTTGAGACCCAGTACTTC; d_call: -; clone_size: -; v_call: TRBV10-3; j_call: TRBJ2-5
cdr3_aa: CASSQSFVNQPQHF; cdr3_nt: TGCGCCAGCAGCCAGAGTTTCGTCAATCAGCCCCAGCATTTT; d_call: -; clone_size: -; v_call: TRBV4-3; j_call: TRBJ1-5
cdr3_aa: CASSGRSGVGPYEQYF; cdr3_nt: TGTGCCAGCAGTGGGAGGTCAGGGGTAGGGCCCTACGAGCAGTACTTC; d_call: -; clone_size: -; v_call: TRBV6-1; j_call: TRBJ2-7
cdr3_aa: CSARDRTSGRKETQYF; cdr3_nt: TGCAGTGCTAGAGATCGAACTAGCGGGAGAAAAGAGACCCAGTACTTC; d_call: TRBD2; clone_size: -; v_call: TRBV20-1; j_call: TRBJ2-5
cdr3_aa: CSVEDLDKSSGANVLTF; cdr3_nt: TGCAGCGTTGAAGATCTGGACAAGAGCTCTGGGGCCAACGTCCTGACTTTC; d_call: -; clone_size: -; v_call: TRBV29-1; j_call: TRBJ2-6